These 30 T cell receptor beta chains were sequenced from one sample in a study of neurological immune-mediated disorders. Time point noted: longitudinal time-point 1 (baseline). TCRdb reanalysed the 5' RACE reads using MiXCR and keeps one entry per CDR3 protein. The sample has 60,000 to 90,000 distinct CDR3 sequences, about 10% seen once; the top ten hold approximately 9.7%. The sequencing input was PBMCs. The origin of the receptors is a man in his thirties or forties in good health.

This clonotype has only a few counts. The chain uses TRBV5-5 and TRBJ2-3, with D maybe TRBD2 (6 bases). The V gene's germline CDR1 is SGHKS and CDR2 YYEKEE (reference sequence). V was trimmed by 5 bases and J by 5 bases, leaving 12 bases between them. The CDR3 sequence is 13 residues long. The CDR3 region has the DNA TGTGCCAGCAGTGTGGCGGGATTAGATACGCAGTATTTT. Residues: CASSVAGLDTQYF.

In its sample, this clonotype was seen many times. The V and J genes are TRBV12-3 or TRBV12-4 and TRBJ2-5; D gene unclear. The CDR3 runs 14 residues. Trimming removed 1 base from V and 0 bases from J, with 6 bases in between. The CDR3 reads CASSLVMYQETQYF. The CDR3 bases are TGTGCCAGCAGTTTAGTGATGTACCAAGAGACCCAGTACTTC.

This clonotype was recorded many times. The chain uses TRBV7-2 and TRBJ1-1, with 7 bases matching TRBD1. The CDR3 length is 15 residues. Trimming cost V 5 bases and J 0 bases; bases outside gene matches: 6. Germline CDR1 is SGHTA and CDR2 is FQGNSA. The CDR3 DNA is TGTGCCAGCAGCCGACTGGGACAGATGAACACTGAAGCTTTCTTT. This gives the protein CASSRLGQMNTEAFF.

This clonotype was seen at least ten times. The gene calls are TRBV25-1 and TRBJ2-7, with a tentative D call TRBD2 (5 bases). Per the germline V gene, CDR1 is MGHDK and CDR2 is SYGVNS. Deletions cut 3 bases from V and 6 bases from J, with 9 bases between. The CDR3 is 12 amino acids. The CDR3 nucleotides are TGTGCCAGCAGTGACGGGATTCGCGAGCAGTACTTC. It yields the protein CASSDGIREQYF.

This clonotype was detected many times. The V call is TRBV6-5, the J call TRBJ2-7; D possibly corresponds to TRBD1 (5 bases). V was clipped by 6 bases and J by 2 bases, with 20 bases between them. Germline V CDR1 and CDR2: MNHEY, SVGAGI. The CDR3 is 16 amino acids. Here the CDR3 DNA reads TGTGCCAGCAGCCCCCTTTTCGAGGACACCACCTACGAGCAGTACTTC. Translating it yields CASSPLFEDTTYEQYF.

This clonotype was recorded a few times. The chain has TRBV7-3 and TRBJ1-1; 9 bases map to TRBD1. Germline-derived CDR1 and CDR2 are SGHTA and FQGTGA. The CDR3 totals 13 residues. The V gene end was trimmed by 8 bases and the J gene end by 7 bases; junction bases not matched to a gene: 8. The chain's CDR3 is CASQTDRGNEAFF. In DNA form, the CDR3 reads TGTGCCAGCCAGACTGACAGGGGGAATGAAGCTTTCTTT.

The genes are TRBV14 and TRBJ1-3; TRBD1 matches 7 bases. Trimming cost V 5 bases and J 0 bases; bases outside gene matches: 7. Germline CDR1 and CDR2: SGHDN and FVKESK. The length of the CDR3 is 16 residues. Here the CDR3 reads CASSERQGFSGNTIYF. CDR3 nucleotides: TGTGCCAGCAGCGAACGACAGGGTTTCTCTGGAAACACCATATATTTT.

Many counts were recorded for this clonotype. The gene calls are TRBV12-3 or TRBV12-4 and TRBJ2-1, with 7 bases fitting TRBD2. After removal of 3 bases from V and 4 bases from J, the junction contained 3 bases not matched to a gene. The CDR3 runs to 14 residues. CDR3 in amino acids: CASSFIGRYNEQFF. In DNA, the CDR3 is TGTGCCAGCAGTTTCATCGGGAGGTACAATGAGCAGTTCTTC.

This clonotype showed up many times. The chain links TRBV5-1 to TRBJ2-1; TRBD2 matches at 9 bases. This CDR3 has 15 amino acids. The J segment lost 7 bases and the V segment lost 4 bases, leaving 9 bases of the junction unmatched. CDR1 is SGHRS, CDR2 YFSETQ, per germline. CDR3 in DNA: TGCGCCAGCAGCGACCTTAGCGGGAGTGGGAATGAGCAGTTCTTC. Residues: CASSDLSGSGNEQFF.

At least ten counts were recorded for this clonotype. V gene TRBV5-1 combines with J gene TRBJ2-4; D is unclear. V lost 0 bases to trimming and J lost 4 bases, with 8 bases between them. CDR1 is SGHRS, CDR2 YFSETQ, per germline. The CDR3 is 14 amino acids. CDR3 amino acids: CASSLELLKNIQYF. The CDR3 coding sequence is TGCGCCAGCAGCTTGGAACTATTGAAAAACATTCAGTACTTC.

This clonotype was seen ten or more times. The chain recombines TRBV2 with TRBJ2-2; D is possibly TRBD1 (6 bases). Germline V gives CDR1 SNHLY, CDR2 FYNNEI. The V end was cut by 10 bases, the J end by 4 bases, with 16 bases between. CDR3 length equals 14 residues. Here the CDR3 DNA reads TGTGCCACAAAAACAGGGCCTAGCACCGGGGAGCTGTTTTTT. Its protein product is CATKTGPSTGELFF.

This clonotype was detected many times. The chain employs TRBV7-2 and TRBJ2-7, with D hard to call. CDR1 is SGHTA, CDR2 FQGNSA, per germline. The CDR3 runs 13 residues. Trimming cost V 1 base and J 2 bases, with 6 bases left between them. The CDR3: CASSLDLPYEQYF. CDR3 in DNA: TGTGCCAGCAGCTTAGATCTGCCCTACGAGCAGTACTTC.

In this sample, this clonotype turned up many times. This chain connects TRBV7-9 to TRBJ2-7; tentative D call: TRBD2 (6 bases). V lost 6 bases to trimming and J lost 1 base, with 10 bases between them. This CDR3 is 13 amino acids long. Per the germline V gene, CDR1 is SEHNR and CDR2 is FQNEAQ (reference sequence). CDR3: CASSTGRSYEQYF. The CDR3 nucleotides read TGTGCCAGCAGTACCGGGAGATCCTACGAGCAGTACTTC. Based on the CDR3 plus reference TRBV7-9 and TRBJ2-7, the full variable domain is DTGVSQNPRHKITKRGQNVTFRCDPISEHNRLYWYRQTLGQGPEFLTYFQNEAQLEKSRLLSDRFSAERPKGSFSTLEIQRTEQGDSAMYLCASSTGRSYEQYFGPGTRLTVT.

In its sample, this clonotype was seen many times. The chain uses TRBV2 and TRBJ2-6; 7 bases align to TRBD1. The J segment lost 2 bases and the V segment lost 6 bases, leaving 1 base of the junction unmatched. The CDR3 totals 14 residues. CDR1 and CDR2 (germline): SNHLY, FYNNEI. In DNA form, the CDR3 reads TGTGCCAGCAGGACAGGGACTGGGGCCAACGTCCTGACTTTC. It is translated as CASRTGTGANVLTF. Combining the CDR3 with reference TRBV2 and TRBJ2-6 gives the whole variable domain EPEVTQTPSHQVTQMGQEVILRCVPISNHLYFYWYRQILGQKVEFLVSFYNNEISEKSEIFDDQFSVERPDGSNFTLKIRSTKLEDSAMYFCASRTGTGANVLTFGAGSRLTVL.

The sample holds many counts of this clonotype. This rearrangement joins TRBV5-1 to TRBJ2-1, with 12 bases aligning to TRBD2. After removal of 0 bases from V and 9 bases from J, the junction contained 1 base not matched to a gene. Per the germline V gene, CDR1 is SGHRS and CDR2 is YFSETQ. The CDR3 sequence is 14 residues long. The CDR3 reads CASSLGLAGVEQFF. The CDR3 nucleotides read TGCGCCAGCAGCTTGGGACTAGCGGGAGTTGAGCAGTTCTTC. The variable domain in full, with the rest retrieved from reference TRBV5-1 and TRBJ2-1, is KAGVTQTPRYLIKTRGQQVTLSCSPISGHRSVSWYQQTPGQGLQFLFEYFSETQRNKGNFPGRFSGRQFSNSRSEMNVSTLELGDSALYLCASSLGLAGVEQFFGPGTRLTVL.

About this clonotype: This may stem from a read error, because a much larger clone lies one nucleotide away. CDR3 sequence: CASSSRANEQFF. The CDR3 nucleotides read TGTGCCAGCAGCTCACGGGCGAATGAGCAGTTCTTC. This rearrangement joins TRBV7-3 to TRBJ2-1; D remains ambiguous. CDR1 and CDR2 from the germline V gene are SGHTA and FQGTGA. Trimming removed 4 bases at V and 7 bases at J, with 8 bases between. This CDR3 contains 12 residues. The full variable domain, rest sourced from reference TRBV7-3 and TRBJ2-1, is GAGVSQTPSNKVTEKGKYVELRCDPISGHTALYWYRQSLGQGPEFLIYFQGTGAADDSGLPNDRFFAVRPEGSVSTLKIQRTERGDSAVYLCASSSRANEQFFGPGTRLTVL.

This clonotype occurred once. This chain joins TRBV20-1 and TRBJ1-1, with a weak D call TRBD1 (6 bases). CDR1 is DFQATT and CDR2 is SNEGSKA in the germline V gene (reference sequence). The V gene lost 5 bases and the J gene lost 1 base, with 14 bases spanning the gap. The CDR3 has 14 residues. CDR3 sequence reads: CSAPGTLPNTEAFF. For the CDR3, the DNA is TGCAGTGCTCCCGGGACATTACCGAACACTGAAGCTTTCTTT.

This clonotype was seen at least ten times. The genes are TRBV29-1 and TRBJ2-7; 9 positions agree with TRBD1. Germline loops: CDR1 SQVTM, CDR2 ANQGSEA. The CDR3 length is 15 residues. The ends lost 0 bases at V and 2 bases at J; junction bases unmatched: 5. The CDR3 nucleotides read TGCAGCGTTGAAGATCGTGGGACAGGGCCCTACGAGCAGTACTTC. This encodes CSVEDRGTGPYEQYF.

This clonotype was counted many times. The chain uses TRBV4-1 and TRBJ1-1, with unresolved D. The CDR3 runs 15 residues. V was pared by 1 base and J by 4 bases, with 13 bases between. CDR1 MGHRA and CDR2 YSYEKL come from the germline V gene. CDR3 in DNA: TGCGCCAGCAGCCAAGGCCGGAACCTTCGCACTGAAGCTTTCTTT. Encoded protein: CASSQGRNLRTEAFF.

This clonotype was recorded a few times. This sequence joins TRBV4-1 and TRBJ2-2, with TRBD1 identical over 10 bases. The CDR3 runs to 18 residues. V was pared by 4 bases and J by 5 bases, with 13 bases of the junction left unmatched. Germline CDR1 and CDR2: MGHRA and YSYEKL. The CDR3 loop is CASSPRGRTGGNTGELFF. The CDR3, as DNA: TGCGCCAGCAGCCCTCGCGGTCGGACAGGGGGAAATACCGGGGAGCTGTTTTTT.

This clonotype was counted ten times or more. The V gene is TRBV20-1, the J gene TRBJ2-2; 11 nucleotides agree with TRBD1. Per the germline V gene, CDR1 is DFQATT and CDR2 is SNEGSKA (reference sequence). There are 16 residues in the CDR3. Trimming cost V 4 bases and J 1 base; bases outside gene matches: 5. The CDR3 loop is CSANPDRGRNTGELFF. The CDR3 nucleotides are TGCAGTGCTAACCCGGACAGGGGGCGGAACACCGGGGAGCTGTTTTTT.

This clonotype appeared many times. The V gene is TRBV12-3 or TRBV12-4, the J gene TRBJ2-1; D remains ambiguous. V lost 5 bases and J lost 4, with 21 bases in between. The CDR3 has 17 amino acids. This CDR3 is CASSPRATDAEYNEQFF. CDR3 sequence (DNA): TGTGCCAGCAGTCCACGAGCGACTGACGCAGAATACAATGAGCAGTTCTTC.

This clonotype was counted at least ten times. The chain combines TRBV12-3 or TRBV12-4 with TRBJ2-6, with D unresolved. V lost 5 bases and J lost 4, with 6 bases in between. The CDR3 covers 13 residues. CDR3 DNA sequence: TGTGCCAGCAGTCCCGTCGGGGCCAACGTCCTGACTTTC. Amino acid sequence: CASSPVGANVLTF.

There are many counts of this clonotype. V is TRBV27 and J is TRBJ1-2, with D tentatively TRBD1 (6 bases). Trimming shortened V by 5 bases and J by 8 bases, and 15 bases separated the two germline ends. The germline V gene has CDR1 MNHEY and CDR2 SMNVEV (reference sequence). The CDR3 contains 13 residues. CDR3 DNA: TGTGCCAGCAGTATTAAGACAGGAGCGGGCTACACCTTC. Its translation is CASSIKTGAGYTF.

This clonotype was seen ten or more times. J is TRBJ2-1 and V is TRBV20-1; D gene uncertain. The germline V gene has CDR1 DFQATT and CDR2 SNEGSKA (reference sequence). V lost 5 bases to trimming and J lost 7 bases, with 12 bases between them. The CDR3 has 12 amino acids. Here the CDR3 reads CSAPTQVNEQFF. CDR3 coding DNA: TGCAGTGCTCCCACCCAGGTGAATGAGCAGTTCTTC.

This clonotype has more than one count but fewer than ten. One base away lies a much larger clone, so this may be a sequencing read error. The gene calls are TRBV3-1 and TRBJ1-2; 7 positions agree with TRBD1. This CDR3 contains 15 residues. The ends lost 7 bases at V and 1 base at J; junction bases unmatched: 9. Germline CDR1 is LGHDT and CDR2 is YNNKEL (reference sequence). CDR3 sequence: CASIQTGNLNYGYTF. In DNA, the CDR3 is TGTGCCAGCATCCAGACAGGGAACCTTAACTATGGCTACACCTTC. Together with reference TRBV3-1 and TRBJ1-2, the CDR3 gives the full variable domain: DTAVSQTPKYLVTQMGNDKSIKCEQNLGHDTMYWYKQDSKKFLKIMFSYNNKELIINETVPNRFSPKSPDKAHLNLHINSLELGDSAVYFCASIQTGNLNYGYTFGSGTRLTVV.

This clonotype has at least ten counts. CDR3 protein: CASRPIAGALVSDEQFF. In DNA, the CDR3 is TGTGCCAGCAGGCCAATAGCGGGAGCTTTAGTTTCCGATGAGCAGTTCTTC. The rearrangement uses TRBV28 and TRBJ2-1, with TRBD2 matching over 9 bases. The junction had 17 bases not matched to a gene; V was cut back by 6 bases and J by 8 bases. The CDR3 is 17 amino acids. Per germline, CDR1 MDHEN and CDR2 SYDVKM.

Many counts were recorded for this clonotype. The chain has TRBV5-5 and TRBJ1-2; 7 bases are shared with TRBD1. Germline V gives CDR1 SGHKS, CDR2 YYEKEE (reference sequence). CDR3 length: 14 amino acids. After removal of 0 bases from V and 5 bases from J, the junction contained 4 bases not matched to a gene. CDR3 sequence reads: CASSLGQGGYGYTF. The DNA for the CDR3 is TGTGCCAGCAGCTTGGGACAGGGAGGGTATGGCTACACCTTC.

This clonotype was recorded at least ten times. V is TRBV7-9 and J is TRBJ2-7; possibly TRBD1 for D (6 bases). Germline CDR1 and CDR2: SEHNR and FQNEAQ (reference sequence). Trimming cost V 3 bases and J 3 bases, with 24 bases left between them. CDR3 length: 18 amino acids. The CDR3 sequence is CASSFPVESETGIYEQYF. The CDR3 DNA reads as TGTGCCAGCAGCTTTCCAGTCGAGTCCGAAACAGGGATCTACGAGCAGTACTTC.

This clonotype was seen ten or more times. The chain recombines TRBV24-1 with TRBJ2-1; 8 bases are a match to TRBD1. The CDR3 has 17 amino acids. CDR1 is KGHDR, CDR2 SFDVKD, per germline. The V and J ends lost 2 bases and 0 bases, in that order; junction bases with no gene match: 5. In DNA, the CDR3 is TGTGCCACCAGTGATTGGACAGGGCCCAGCTCCTACAATGAGCAGTTCTTC. It yields the protein CATSDWTGPSSYNEQFF.